Listed here are 28 T cell receptor beta chains from one sample, sequenced in a study of cytomegalovirus exposure and HLA in healthy donors. Primers included in the PCR were 60 Vbeta and 13 Jbeta primers. Method: immunoSEQ multiplex PCR; TCRdb's copy keeps in-frame clones and lacks some. Of roughly 130,000 clones in the sample, approximately 85% were seen once. Sequences were obtained from PBMCs. The receptors come from a boy between 10 and 17 years old in good health and CMV-seronegative.

The CDR3 coding sequence is TGTGCCAGCAGCGTAGCGGCGGGGGGCCAAGAGACCCAGTACTTC. Its translation: CASSVAAGGQETQYF. The genes are TRBV9 and TRBJ2-5, with 8 bases that match TRBD2. Germline CDR1 SGDLS, CDR2 YYNGEE. With 0 bases clipped from V and 1 base from J, the junction kept 2 bases outside the gene matches. The CDR3 has 15 residues. Full variable domain (missing parts from reference TRBV9 and TRBJ2-5): DSGVTQTPKHLITATGQRVTLRCSPRSGDLSVYWYQQSLDQGLQFLIQYYNGEERAKGNILERFSAQQFPDLHSELNLSSLELGDSALYFCASSVAAGGQETQYFGPGTRLLVL.

This clone was seen a few times. CDR3 residues: CASSSRTGQAFF. The DNA of the CDR3 is TGTGCCAGCAGCTCCCGGACAGGGCAAGCTTTCTTT. The rearrangement joins TRBV6-5 to TRBJ1-1, with 8 positions matching TRBD1. There are 12 residues in the CDR3. V gave up 6 bases and J gave up 9 bases; unmatched junction bases: 6. Germline CDR1 reads MNHEY; CDR2 reads SVGAGI.

Note on this clone: This sample includes further DNA sequences coding for the same CDR3. J is TRBJ1-1 and V is TRBV2; D is undetermined. The CDR3 contains 13 residues. Between the trimmed V and J ends, which lost 2 bases and 0 bases, there was a span of 4 bases. CDR1 is SNHLY, CDR2 FYNNEI, per germline. The CDR3 here is CASSESLNTEAFF. The CDR3 nucleotides read TGTGCCAGCAGTGAATCTCTGAACACTGAAGCTTTCTTT.

This chain joins TRBV9 and TRBJ1-6, with D hard to call. CDR3 size: 14 residues. V was shortened by 0 bases and J by 5 bases, with 6 bases between the two germline ends. The V gene's germline CDR1 is SGDLS and CDR2 YYNGEE. The CDR3 DNA sequence: TGTGCCAGCAGCGTAGGAGGGAATAATTCACCCCTCCACTTT. Its protein is CASSVGGNNSPLHF.

The chain has TRBV4-1 and TRBJ2-1; 8 nucleotides line up with TRBD2. This CDR3 has 17 residues. V gave up 1 base and J gave up 5 bases; unmatched junction bases: 10. Germline V gives CDR1 MGHRA, CDR2 YSYEKL. The CDR3 loop is CASSQAGLARGHNEQFF. CDR3 nucleotides: TGCGCCAGCAGCCAAGCCGGACTAGCTCGCGGACACAATGAGCAGTTCTTC.

The chain combines TRBV29-1 with TRBJ2-3; D gene uncertain. Germline assignment: CDR1 SQVTM and CDR2 ANQGSEA. The CDR3 is made up of 11 amino acids. Trimming took off 3 bases at V and 5 bases at J, with 6 bases between the two ends. The CDR3 loop reads CSVDPGDTQYF. In nucleotides, the CDR3 is TGCAGCGTTGACCCAGGAGATACGCAGTATTTT.

The chain couples TRBV2 to TRBJ1-2; the D gene is possibly TRBD1 (6 bases). In germline, CDR1 is SNHLY, CDR2 FYNNEI. V dropped 5 bases and J dropped 9 bases, with 22 bases sitting between them. The CDR3 runs 15 residues. This CDR3 reads CASSPSGAGGRSYTF. In DNA, the CDR3 is TGTGCCAGCAGTCCCTCAGGGGCCGGAGGTCGTAGCTACACCTTC. The entire variable domain, with the rest obtained from reference TRBV2 and TRBJ1-2, is as follows: EPEVTQTPSHQVTQMGQEVILRCVPISNHLYFYWYRQILGQKVEFLVSFYNNEISEKSEIFDDQFSVERPDGSNFTLKIRSTKLEDSAMYFCASSPSGAGGRSYTFGSGTRLTVV.

A few counts support this clone. The chain links TRBV5-4 to TRBJ2-1; D is uncertain. Trimming cost V 0 bases and J 5 bases, with 9 bases left between them. The CDR3 contains 14 residues. Looked up from germline, CDR1 is SGHNT and CDR2 is YYREEE (reference sequence). The CDR3 region has the DNA TGTGCCAGCAGCTTGGGAGCGATGGACAATGAGCAGTTCTTC. It codes for CASSLGAMDNEQFF.

The CDR3 sequence is CASSLELAVEQFF. CDR3 nucleotides: TGTGCCAGCAGCTTAGAACTAGCTGTGGAGCAGTTCTTC. This chain connects TRBV11-2 to TRBJ2-1, with D perhaps TRBD2 (6 bases). Germline V gene lookup returns CDR1 SGHAT and CDR2 FQNNGV. Trimming took 0 bases from V and 10 from J, leaving 10 bases between them. The CDR3 has 13 amino acids. The full variable domain, with the rest looked up from reference TRBV11-2 and TRBJ2-1, is EAGVAQSPRYKIIEKRQSVAFWCNPISGHATLYWYQQILGQGPKLLIQFQNNGVVDDSQLPKDRFSAERLKGVDSTLKIQPAKLEDSAVYLCASSLELAVEQFFGPGTRLTVL.

The genes are TRBV5-1 and TRBJ2-7; possibly TRBD1 for D (5 bases). Trimming took off 4 bases at V and 5 bases at J, with 16 bases between the two ends. This CDR3 is built from 14 residues. Germline-derived CDR1 and CDR2 are SGHRS and YFSETQ. CDR3 sequence: CASSPTVKDNEQYF. The CDR3 nucleotides read TGCGCCAGCAGCCCGACAGTAAAAGACAACGAGCAGTACTTC.

The chain is built from TRBV4-1 and TRBJ2-3; TRBD2 agrees at 7 bases. CDR3 size: 19 residues. Germline trimming cut 2 bases from V and 0 bases from J; bases unmatched to any gene: 14. Germline loops: CDR1 MGHRA, CDR2 YSYEKL. The CDR3: CASSQWSGGAGRSTDTQYF. The DNA of the CDR3 is TGCGCCAGCAGCCAATGGTCCGGTGGAGCGGGGAGAAGCACAGATACGCAGTATTTT.

The CDR3 region is CASSPQSGDGYTF. DNA for the CDR3: TGTGCCAGCTCACCACAATCAGGGGATGGCTACACCTTC. V usage is TRBV18 and J usage is TRBJ1-2, with D maybe TRBD1 (6 bases). Germline CDR1 is KGHSH and CDR2 is LQKENI. This CDR3 has 13 amino acids. V was pared by 1 base and J by 6 bases, with 9 bases between.

The chain links TRBV10-1 to TRBJ2-3; TRBD1 agrees at 10 bases. J gave up 1 base and V 5 bases, and 3 bases lay outside the gene matches. This CDR3 spans 15 amino acids. Germline V gene sequence: CDR1 WNHNN, CDR2 SYGVQD (reference sequence). The CDR3 nucleotides are TGCGCCAGCAGTAGCGGGACAGGGGGCACAGATACGCAGTATTTT. Amino acids: CASSSGTGGTDTQYF.

DNA for the CDR3: TGCAGCGTTGCAAATGAAAAACTGTTTTTT. As protein: CSVANEKLFF. The rearrangement links TRBV29-1 to TRBJ1-4; D not resolved. V lost 4 bases, J lost 5 bases, and 2 bases lay in between. The CDR3 totals 10 residues. Germline-derived CDR1 and CDR2 are SQVTM and ANQGSEA.

This chain joins TRBV30 and TRBJ2-2, with D maybe TRBD1 (5 bases). This CDR3 comprises 12 residues. Trimming pared 2 bases from V and 4 bases from J, leaving 5 bases between. The V gene's germline CDR1 is GTSNPN and CDR2 SVGIG (reference sequence). This CDR3 reads CAWSRGTGELFF. Written as DNA, the CDR3 is TGTGCCTGGAGTAGGGGCACCGGGGAGCTGTTTTTT.

The chain uses TRBV7-2 and TRBJ1-1; TRBD1 matches at 8 bases. V was pared by 8 bases and J by 13 bases, with 15 bases of the junction left unmatched. This CDR3 contains 13 residues. CDR1 SGHTA and CDR2 FQGNSA come from the germline V gene. CDR3 residues: CASLLSSTGAHFF. The CDR3 nucleotides are TGTGCCAGCCTCCTTTCTTCGACAGGGGCGCATTTCTTT.

On this clone: Other DNA variants within this sample encode the same CDR3. V gene TRBV7-2 combines with J gene TRBJ1-1; D call uncertain. CDR1 SGHTA and CDR2 FQGNSA come from the germline V gene. CDR3 length: 13 residues. V lost 2 bases to trimming and J lost 2 bases, with 6 bases between them. The CDR3 spells CASSLNRNTEAFF. The DNA of the CDR3 is TGTGCCAGCAGCTTAAATAGAAACACTGAAGCTTTCTTT. Using reference TRBV7-2 and TRBJ1-1 for the parts outside the CDR3, the full variable domain is GAGVSQSPSNKVTEKGKDVELRCDPISGHTALYWYRQSLGQGLEFLIYFQGNSAPDKSGLPSDRFSAERTGGSVSTLTIQRTQQEDSAVYLCASSLNRNTEAFFGQGTRLTVV.

The chain combines TRBV15 with TRBJ1-1, with D possibly being TRBD1 (6 bases). V lost 0 bases and J lost 2, with 13 bases in between. Looked up from germline, CDR1 is LNHNV and CDR2 is YYDKDF (reference sequence). There are 16 residues in the CDR3. The CDR3 is CATSRDTGRRNTEAFF. CDR3 in DNA: TGTGCCACCAGCAGAGATACAGGGAGACGCAACACTGAAGCTTTCTTT.

The chain joins TRBV4-2 to TRBJ2-3; D unclear. The V and J ends lost 2 bases and 3 bases respectively, with 3 bases between them. CDR3 length: 12 amino acids. The germline CDR1 and CDR2 sequences are LGHNA and YNFKEQ. The CDR3 spells CASSQRTDTQYF. DNA for the CDR3: TGTGCCAGCAGCCAACGGACAGATACGCAGTATTTT.

The chain is built from TRBV7-9 and TRBJ2-1, with D possibly matching TRBD1 (6 bases). CDR1 and CDR2 from the germline V gene are SEHNR and FQNEAQ (reference sequence). The CDR3 sequence is 11 residues long. Trimming cost V 1 base and J 15 bases, with 10 bases left between them. In DNA, the CDR3 is TGTGCCAGCAGCTTAGGGCAGGGGCTGTTCTTC. Residues: CASSLGQGLFF.

V and J are TRBV13 and TRBJ2-1; D perhaps matches TRBD2 (5 bases). The CDR3 sequence is 14 residues long. Trimming left V 2 bases short and J 2 bases short, with 7 bases between. The germline gives CDR1 PRHDT, CDR2 FYEKMQ (reference sequence). The CDR3 region is CASSLSGAYNEQFF. The CDR3 DNA reads TGTGCCAGCAGCTTATCCGGGGCCTACAATGAGCAGTTCTTC.

The chain employs TRBV4-1 and TRBJ2-2; 7 nucleotides match TRBD1. CDR1 and CDR2 (germline): MGHRA, YSYEKL. The CDR3 has 16 residues. The junction had 8 bases not matched to a gene; V was cut back by 4 bases and J by 3 bases. The CDR3 sequence: CASSRRQGADTGELFF. In DNA form, the CDR3 reads TGCGCCAGCAGCCGACGACAGGGAGCGGACACCGGGGAGCTGTTTTTT.

The chain recombines TRBV4-2 with TRBJ2-5; perhaps TRBD2 as D (6 bases). With 0 bases removed from V and 3 bases from J, the gap between germline ends came to 14 bases. The CDR3 length is 16 residues. The V gene's germline CDR1 is LGHNA and CDR2 YNFKEQ. Here the CDR3 reads CASSQEGLAEKETQYF. In DNA form, the CDR3 reads TGTGCCAGCAGCCAAGAAGGATTAGCGGAAAAAGAGACCCAGTACTTC.

The genes are TRBV6-1 and TRBJ2-6; 9 bases align to TRBD1. The CDR3 loop spans 18 amino acids. V lost 4 bases, J lost 0 bases, and 7 bases stayed unmatched. Germline V gene data show CDR1 as MNHNS and CDR2 as SASEGT. CDR3 coding DNA: TGTGCCAGCAGTGCCCGACAGGGGGGGAGCTCTGGGGCCAACGTCCTGACTTTC. Translation gives CASSARQGGSSGANVLTF.

The chain uses TRBV5-4 and TRBJ2-1, with 11 bases that match TRBD2. The germline CDR1 and CDR2 sequences are SGHNT and YYREEE (reference sequence). CDR3 length equals 14 residues. J was trimmed by 7 bases and V by 5 bases; bases with no gene match: 5. CDR3: CASRTGTSGNEQFF. The CDR3 nucleotides are TGTGCCAGCAGAACCGGGACTAGCGGTAATGAGCAGTTCTTC.

J is TRBJ2-2 and V is TRBV11-2; unclear D gene. From germline, CDR1 is SGHAT and CDR2 FQNNGV. This CDR3 has 13 amino acids. Deletions cut 5 bases from V and 4 bases from J, with 8 bases between. CDR3 in amino acids: CASSQKFTGELFF. The CDR3 bases are TGTGCCAGCAGCCAAAAATTCACCGGGGAGCTGTTTTTT.

The rearrangement joins TRBV6-1 to TRBJ2-7; 11 nucleotides agree with TRBD2. This CDR3 contains 17 residues. Per germline, CDR1 MNHNS and CDR2 SASEGT. The ends lost 2 bases at V and 3 bases at J; junction bases unmatched: 9. The CDR3 sequence: CASSERILAGGLYEQYF. The DNA for the CDR3 is TGTGCCAGCAGTGAACGGATTCTAGCGGGAGGTCTCTACGAGCAGTACTTC.

The chain recombines TRBV18 with TRBJ1-1, with 7 positions matching TRBD1. The CDR3 consists of 14 residues. The V segment lost 2 bases and the J segment 2 bases; nucleotides outside the gene matches: 2. The V gene's germline CDR1 is KGHSH and CDR2 LQKENI. This CDR3 reads CASSPRTGNTEAFF. Here the CDR3 DNA reads TGTGCCAGCTCACCAAGGACAGGTAACACTGAAGCTTTCTTT.